These T cell receptor beta chains were read from a single sample in a study of blood T cell repertoires in COVID-19. TCRdb's copy holds only in-frame clones and misses some; the assay was immunoSEQ multiplex PCR. Of tens of thousands of clones listed, roughly 89% were seen once; the top ten hold roughly 5%. Sequenced material: peripheral blood. These receptors came from a man aged 55 to 70 with COVID-19, enrolled during active disease. Both conserved end residues are part of each CDR3. Each record gives: J gene, D gene, clone size, V gene, CDR3 protein, CDR3 DNA. A D gene is named only where the DNA matches it firmly. A row's size may be missing; if present it is once, few, many or a size class.

>TRBJ2-6|-|-|TRBV19
CASMGHSGANVLTF
TGTGCCAGTATGGGGCACTCTGGGGCCAACGTCCTGACTTTC
>TRBJ1-1|-|-|TRBV19
CASTAGSGNTEAFF
TGTGCCAGTACCGCAGGGTCAGGGAACACTGAAGCTTTCTTT
>TRBJ2-1|-|-|TRBV6-5
CAARAGDEQFF
TGTGCCGCTAGAGCCGGCGATGAGCAGTTCTTC
>TRBJ1-5|-|-|TRBV6-5
CASSGQLNQPQHF
TGTGCCAGCAGCGGACAGCTAAATCAGCCCCAGCATTTT
>TRBJ1-2|-|-|TRBV4-2
CASSQAGTIYGYTF
TGTGCCAGCAGCCAAGCCGGGACAATCTATGGCTACACCTTC
>TRBJ1-2|-|-|TRBV20-1
CSARGQEDYTF
TGCAGTGCTAGAGGGCAGGAGGACTACACCTTC
>TRBJ1-5|-|-|TRBV7-9
CASSSAYNQPQHF
TGTGCCAGCAGCTCAGCTTACAATCAGCCCCAGCATTTT
>TRBJ1-2|-|-|TRBV12-3/TRBV12-4
CASSSTAQGGYTF
TGTGCCAGCAGTTCGACCGCCCAGGGAGGCTACACCTTC
>TRBJ1-1|-|-|TRBV2
CASSTGPNTEAFF
TGTGCCAGCAGTACTGGGCCGAACACTGAAGCTTTCTTT
>TRBJ2-7|TRBD2|-|TRBV6-5
CASSRTSGAAYEQYF
TGTGCCAGCAGCCGGACTAGCGGGGCAGCCTACGAGCAGTACTTC
>TRBJ1-1|-|-|TRBV29-1
CSVEGRNTEAFF
TGCAGCGTTGAGGGGCGGAACACTGAAGCTTTCTTT
>TRBJ2-1|TRBD2|-|TRBV5-1
CASSLVPAGGENEQFF
TGCGCCAGCAGCTTGGTCCCAGCGGGAGGAGAGAATGAGCAGTTCTTC
>TRBJ2-5|TRBD1|-|TRBV18
CASSRQGARETQYF
TGTGCCAGCTCTCGGCAGGGGGCCCGGGAGACCCAGTACTTC
>TRBJ1-2|-|-|TRBV6-5
CASSPQGQGYGYTF
TGTGCCAGCAGTCCCCAGGGGCAGGGGTATGGCTACACCTTC
>TRBJ2-6|-|once|TRBV7-6
CASSLNHDSGANVLTF
TGTGCCAGCAGCCTAAACCACGACTCTGGGGCCAACGTCCTGACTTTC
>TRBJ2-7|TRBD2|-|TRBV7-2
CASSSSGLAGGPSYEQYF
TGTGCCAGCAGCTCCTCGGGACTAGCGGGAGGGCCTTCCTACGAGCAGTACTTC
>TRBJ2-7|-|-|TRBV27
CASGLGRYEQYF
TGTGCCAGCGGTTTGGGCCGCTACGAGCAGTACTTC
>TRBJ2-5|TRBD2|-|TRBV6-5
CAAASGSQETQYF
TGTGCCGCCGCTAGCGGGAGTCAAGAGACCCAGTACTTC
>TRBJ2-6|-|-|TRBV6-6
CASSYSGGGANVLTF
TGTGCCAGCAGTTACTCCGGGGGTGGGGCCAACGTCCTGACTTTC
>TRBJ1-5|-|-|TRBV6-1
CASSEGGVYSNQPQHF
TGTGCCAGCAGTGAAGGAGGAGTATATAGCAATCAGCCCCAGCATTTT
>TRBJ1-4|TRBD1|-|TRBV19
CASSLGQGSTNEKLFF
TGTGCCAGTAGTCTGGGACAGGGCTCAACTAATGAAAAACTGTTTTTT
>TRBJ2-1|-|-|TRBV28
CASSLSFSYNEQFF
TGTGCCAGCAGTTTATCCTTTTCCTACAATGAGCAGTTCTTC
>TRBJ1-1|-|-|TRBV12-3/TRBV12-4
CASSEDSNTEAFF
TGTGCCAGCAGTGAGGACAGCAACACTGAAGCTTTCTTT
>TRBJ1-1|-|-|TRBV5-4
CASSGGGDYNTEAFF
TGTGCCAGCAGCGGCGGGGGGGACTACAACACTGAAGCTTTCTTT
>TRBJ2-2|-|-|TRBV11-3
CASSIEGNTGELFF
TGTGCCAGCAGCATCGAGGGGAACACCGGGGAGCTGTTTTTT
>TRBJ2-7|TRBD1|-|TRBV7-9
CASTTGESYEQYF
TGTGCCAGCACGACAGGGGAGTCCTACGAGCAGTACTTC
>TRBJ1-2|TRBD1|-|TRBV16
CASSHDPSGQGAQGYTF
TGTGCCAGCAGCCATGACCCTTCGGGACAGGGGGCGCAGGGCTACACCTTC
>TRBJ1-4|TRBD1|-|TRBV30
CAWTGTGDEKLFF
TGTGCCTGGACCGGGACAGGGGATGAAAAACTGTTTTTT
>TRBJ1-3|-|-|TRBV10-3
CAIGQKDSNGNTIYF
TGTGCCATCGGACAAAAGGACAGTAATGGAAACACCATATATTTT
>TRBJ2-2|TRBD2|-|TRBV28
CASSLYGSGENTGELFF
TGTGCCAGCAGTTTATATGGTAGCGGGGAGAACACCGGGGAGCTGTTTTTT
>TRBJ1-1|-|-|TRBV5-1
CASSFAENTEAFF
TGCGCCAGCAGCTTCGCGGAGAACACTGAAGCTTTCTTT
>TRBJ1-1|-|-|TRBV3-1/TRBV3-2
CASSQGGRGNTEAFF
TGTGCCAGCAGCCAGGGTGGCAGGGGGAACACTGAAGCTTTCTTT
>TRBJ2-3|TRBD2|-|TRBV4-2
CASSQESGGGPDTQYF
TGTGCCAGCAGCCAAGAGTCGGGAGGGGGGCCAGATACGCAGTATTTT
>TRBJ1-2|-|many|TRBV10-3
CATRDTQIHGYTF
TGTGCCACCCGGGACACCCAGATACATGGCTACACCTTC
>TRBJ1-1|-|-|TRBV18
CASSPGRNTEAFF
TGTGCCAGCTCACCAGGCCGCAACACTGAAGCTTTCTTT
>TRBJ2-3|-|-|TRBV7-9
CASSFGGPDTQYF
TGTGCCAGCAGCTTCGGAGGGCCAGATACGCAGTATTTT
>TRBJ1-1|-|-|TRBV18
CASSPLQGNTEAFF
TGTGCCAGCTCACCATTACAGGGGAACACTGAAGCTTTCTTT
>TRBJ1-1|TRBD1|-|TRBV29-1
CSVPGQGETEAFF
TGCAGCGTTCCGGGACAGGGGGAGACTGAAGCTTTCTTT
>TRBJ1-2|-|-|TRBV5-1
CASSLTQGNNYGYTF
TGCGCCAGCAGCTTGACGCAGGGGAACAACTATGGCTACACCTTC
>TRBJ1-1|TRBD1|-|TRBV7-8
CASSPGQGNTEAFF
TGTGCCAGCAGCCCCGGACAGGGAAACACTGAAGCTTTCTTT
>TRBJ1-1|-|-|TRBV25-1
CASRGSGTEAFF
TGTGCCAGCAGGGGTAGCGGGACTGAAGCTTTCTTT
>TRBJ1-6|-|-|TRBV27
CASSFVGSSYNSPLHF
TGTGCCAGCAGTTTCGTTGGGAGCTCCTATAATTCACCCCTCCACTTT
>TRBJ1-2|TRBD1|-|TRBV28
CASSFNLQGTNYGYTF
TGTGCCAGCAGTTTTAACTTACAGGGGACTAACTATGGCTACACCTTC
>TRBJ1-5|-|-|TRBV28
CASSFVDIRGQPQHF
TGTGCCAGCAGTTTCGTTGACATTAGGGGTCAGCCCCAGCATTTT
>TRBJ2-7|TRBD2|-|TRBV18
CASSPEVAGAYEQYF
TGTGCCAGCTCCCCCGAGGTAGCGGGAGCGTACGAGCAGTACTTC
>TRBJ1-2|TRBD1|-|TRBV5-1
CASSPGQGAGYGYTF
TGCGCCAGCAGCCCGGGACAGGGGGCCGGCTATGGCTACACCTTC
>TRBJ1-3|-|-|TRBV7-9
CASRLARAGNTIYF
TGTGCCAGCAGACTAGCCAGGGCTGGAAACACCATATATTTT
>TRBJ2-1|TRBD1|-|TRBV6-5
CASSRPGTGGGEQFF
TGTGCCAGCAGCCGTCCCGGGACAGGGGGAGGTGAGCAGTTCTTC
>TRBJ1-5|-|-|TRBV6-6
CASTTGFNQPQHF
TGTGCCAGTACTACAGGTTTCAATCAGCCCCAGCATTTT
>TRBJ1-1|-|-|TRBV7-3
CASSFTGLNTEAFF
TGTGCCAGCAGCTTCACAGGGTTGAACACTGAAGCTTTCTTT
>TRBJ2-1|TRBD2|-|TRBV6-2/TRBV6-3
CASSRPLGGRASEQFF
TGTGCCAGCAGTAGACCTCTGGGCGGGAGGGCTAGCGAGCAGTTCTTC
>TRBJ2-7|-|-|TRBV29-1
CSVTVPEGSYEQYF
TGCAGCGTTACCGTCCCAGAGGGCTCCTACGAGCAGTACTTC
>TRBJ2-3|-|-|TRBV30
CAWSRSGSTDTQYF
TGTGCCTGGAGTCGAAGCGGATCCACAGATACGCAGTATTTT
>TRBJ1-1|TRBD1|-|TRBV2
CASSEGGVRGQGEAFF
TGTGCCAGCAGTGAAGGTGGGGTCAGGGGGCAAGGTGAAGCTTTCTTT
>TRBJ1-1|-|-|TRBV11-1
CASSPDTESTEAFF
TGTGCCAGCAGCCCGGACACGGAGAGTACTGAAGCTTTCTTT
>TRBJ1-1|-|-|TRBV11-3
CASSFKWNTEAFF
TGTGCCAGCAGCTTCAAATGGAACACTGAAGCTTTCTTT
>TRBJ2-3|-|once|TRBV27
CASSFQADGSGTDTQYF
TGTGCCAGCAGTTTTCAGGCTGACGGGAGTGGCACAGATACGCAGTATTTT
>TRBJ1-4|TRBD1|few|TRBV19
CASSVGTVATNEKLFF
TGTGCCAGTAGTGTCGGGACAGTTGCAACTAATGAAAAACTGTTTTTT
>TRBJ1-4|-|once|TRBV15
CATSARGGYTNEKLFF
TGTGCCACCAGCGCCCGGGGAGGGTATACTAATGAAAAACTGTTTTTT
>TRBJ1-1|-|once|TRBV28
CASSLNSGGTEAFF
TGTGCCAGCAGTCTTAACAGCGGTGGCACTGAAGCTTTCTTT